A single sample is the source of the 32 T cell receptor beta chains below, sequenced in a study of post-analysis software for immune sequencing data. These receptors have no identified antigens. Whole-study findings and limits: TRBV5-6, TRBV5-1 and TRBV20-1 belonged to a set of five TRBV segments that were more frequent in patients than controls.

The TCR beta cDNA libraries carried unique molecular identifiers. Using its own MiXCR run on the PCR reads, TCRdb lists one record per CDR3 protein. The repertoire holds about 820,000 distinct CDR3 sequences, around 53% seen once, with 4.6% in the top ten. The sample was blood. These receptors all stem from a girl aged 10 to 17 with multiple sclerosis.

This chain links TRBV5-6 with TRBJ2-4; no reliable D call. The CDR3 spans 14 residues. Germline assignment: CDR1 SGHDT and CDR2 YYEEEE. Trimming shortened V by 1 base and J by 9 bases, and 14 bases separated the two germline ends. Here the CDR3 reads CASSLLEARSIQYF. For the CDR3, the DNA is TGTGCCAGCAGCTTGTTGGAAGCCCGAAGCATTCAGTACTTC.

This clonotype has more than one count but fewer than ten. This chain links TRBV12-3 or TRBV12-4 with TRBJ2-7, with TRBD2 matching 10 bases. The CDR3 runs 14 residues. J was trimmed by 7 bases and V by 7 bases; bases with no gene match: 10. In DNA form, the CDR3 reads TGTGCCAGCACCCGCGGGACTAGCGTGTATGAGCAGTACTTC. Its translation is CASTRGTSVYEQYF.

The chain carries TRBV12-3 or TRBV12-4 and TRBJ2-5, with TRBD1 as a possible D gene (6 bases). The ends were cut back, 2 bases at V and 5 bases at J, with 9 bases in the middle. This CDR3 is built from 13 residues. This CDR3 reads CASSLRGIETQYF. DNA of the CDR3: TGTGCCAGCAGTTTAAGGGGGATCGAGACCCAGTACTTC.

The gene calls are TRBV5-1 and TRBJ2-7, with a possible D match to TRBD1 (6 bases). The length of the CDR3 is 17 residues. V was shortened by 1 base and J by 2 bases, with 19 bases between the two germline ends. CDR1 SGHRS and CDR2 YFSETQ come from the germline V gene. The CDR3, as DNA: TGCGCCAGCAGCTTGAGACGCACGGGCAGGGGCGCCTACGAGCAGTACTTC. Protein product: CASSLRRTGRGAYEQYF.

This sequence joins TRBV3-1 and TRBJ2-7; TRBD1 aligns across 7 bases. Germline V gene sequence: CDR1 LGHDT, CDR2 YNNKEL (reference sequence). The CDR3 loop spans 15 amino acids. Germline trimming cut 1 base from V and 0 bases from J; bases unmatched to any gene: 3. The CDR3 protein is CASSQGQGNSYEQYF. The CDR3 DNA follows: TGTGCCAGCAGCCAAGGACAGGGTAACTCCTACGAGCAGTACTTC.

This sequence joins TRBV6-1 and TRBJ2-3; 10 nucleotides agree with TRBD2. CDR1 MNHNS and CDR2 SASEGT come from the germline V gene. There are 17 residues in the CDR3. With 5 bases clipped from V and 1 base from J, the junction kept 9 bases outside the gene matches. CDR3 in DNA: TGTGCCAGCAGTACCACCGGGACTAGCGTCCGCACAGATACGCAGTATTTT. Encoded protein: CASSTTGTSVRTDTQYF.

This clonotype has only a few counts. The V and J genes are TRBV6-5 and TRBJ1-5, with 10 bases matching TRBD1. The CDR3 covers 15 residues. Per germline, CDR1 MNHEY and CDR2 SVGAGI. Unmatched junction bases numbered 5, after V lost 5 bases and J lost 4 bases. The CDR3: CASSRDRGGNQPQHF. The DNA of the CDR3 is TGTGCCAGCAGTCGGGACAGGGGAGGGAATCAGCCCCAGCATTTT.

This clonotype showed up just a few times. The rearrangement links TRBV24-1 to TRBJ2-5, with D uncertain. CDR1 and CDR2 (germline): KGHDR, SFDVKD. The V end was cut by 1 base, the J end by 11 bases, with 19 bases between. The CDR3 spans 15 residues. The CDR3 sequence: CATSDFPGRSNEQYF. DNA for the CDR3: TGTGCCACCAGTGATTTCCCAGGCCGGAGCAATGAGCAGTACTTC.

The chain carries TRBV3-1 and TRBJ2-1; perhaps TRBD2 as D (9 bases). Germline-derived CDR1 and CDR2 are LGHDT and YNNKEL (reference sequence). The CDR3 consists of 17 residues. The V and J ends lost 1 base and 4 bases respectively, with 17 bases between them. The CDR3 is CASSQVASGTGYNEQFF. CDR3 DNA sequence: TGTGCCAGCAGCCAAGTCGCTAGCGGGACAGGTTACAATGAGCAGTTCTTC.

V gene TRBV29-1 combines with J gene TRBJ1-5; D may be TRBD1 (5 bases). V gave up 4 bases and J gave up 2 bases, with 12 bases separating them. The germline CDR1 and CDR2 sequences are SQVTM and ANQGSEA. The CDR3 runs to 14 residues. This chain's CDR3 is CSVAGEGGNQPQHF. Written as DNA, the CDR3 is TGCAGCGTTGCGGGGGAGGGAGGCAATCAGCCCCAGCATTTT.

The sample holds a few counts of this clonotype. The chain uses TRBV4-1 and TRBJ2-7, with D maybe TRBD1 (5 bases). This CDR3 spans 14 amino acids. Germline V gene data show CDR1 as MGHRA and CDR2 as YSYEKL. V was pared by 3 bases and J by 2 bases, with 11 bases between. CDR3 region: CASSHTRQTYEQYF. In nucleotides, the CDR3 is TGCGCCAGCAGCCACACGAGACAGACCTACGAGCAGTACTTC.

For the CDR3, the DNA is TGTGCCAGCAGCTCCGGGACTGCCGTTCTAGGAAACATTCAGTACTTC. This codes for CASSSGTAVLGNIQYF. V is TRBV6-5 and J is TRBJ2-4; D possibly corresponds to TRBD2 (6 bases). The CDR3 is 16 residues long. The V and J ends lost 6 bases and 6 bases respectively, with 21 bases between them. Germline V gene sequence: CDR1 MNHEY, CDR2 SVGAGI.

This clonotype was detected only a few times. The chain has TRBV7-3 and TRBJ1-1, with D possibly matching TRBD1 (5 bases). Looked up from germline, CDR1 is SGHTA and CDR2 is FQGTGA. CDR3 length equals 14 residues. The V gene lost 5 bases and the J gene lost 1 base, with 11 bases spanning the gap. The DNA for the CDR3 is TGTGCCAGCAGCCCTACCACAGGGAACACTGAAGCTTTCTTT. This codes for CASSPTTGNTEAFF.

In regard to this clonotype: A read error may produce the germline difference seen at one junction end. The chain links TRBV5-1 to TRBJ2-1; D ambiguous. Germline CDR1 SGHRS, CDR2 YFSETQ. The CDR3 contains 11 residues. The CDR3 DNA is TGCGCCGGCAGCGATCGGGTCGAGCAGTTCTTC. This sequence encodes CAGSDRVEQFF.

This chain links TRBV2 with TRBJ2-4, with unresolved D. Judging by the DNA end, TRBJ2-7 fits better; the J call may be wrong. Germline assignment: CDR1 SNHLY and CDR2 FYNNEI. This CDR3 is built from 13 residues. The CDR3, as DNA: TGTGCCAGCAGTGAAGTTGGGCGTTACGAGCAGTACTTC. Its translation is CASSEVGRYEQYF.

CDR3 residues: CASSQDIADRRYEQYF. The CDR3 DNA reads TGTGCCAGCAGCCAAGATATAGCGGACAGGCGTTACGAGCAGTACTTC. V usage is TRBV4-2 and J usage is TRBJ2-7; D might be TRBD1 (7 bases). CDR3 length: 16 amino acids. CDR1 is LGHNA and CDR2 is YNFKEQ in the germline V gene. V lost 0 bases and J lost 4, with 16 bases in between.

The chain is built from TRBV4-1 and TRBJ1-2, with 7 bases that match TRBD1. The CDR3 is 15 residues long. The trim removed 4 bases at V and 4 bases at J, leaving 9 bases unmatched. CDR1 is MGHRA, CDR2 YSYEKL, per germline. CDR3 sequence: CASSPRQGNGYGYTF. The CDR3 nucleotides are TGCGCCAGCAGCCCCCGACAGGGAAACGGCTATGGCTACACCTTC.

V usage is TRBV20-1 and J usage is TRBJ2-4; the D gene is possibly TRBD2 (6 bases). Deletions cut 3 bases from V and 0 bases from J, with 15 bases between. Looked up from germline, CDR1 is DFQATT and CDR2 is SNEGSKA (reference sequence). This CDR3 contains 16 residues. CDR3 amino acids: CSARDILALAKNIQYF. The CDR3 bases are TGCAGTGCTAGGGATATTCTAGCGCTAGCCAAAAACATTCAGTACTTC.

V usage is TRBV10-3 and J usage is TRBJ2-7; maybe TRBD1 (6 bases). This CDR3 has 15 amino acids. The V gene's germline CDR1 is ENHRY and CDR2 SYGVKD. CDR3 bases: TGTGCGCGTGGGCGGCCATACAGGGCCCCCTACGAGCAGTACTTC. Protein sequence: CARGRPYRAPYEQYF.

Here the CDR3 reads CASSSASGTGAQYF. Here the CDR3 DNA reads TGTGCCAGCAGTTCCGCGAGCGGAACAGGGGCGCAGTATTTT. The chain uses TRBV28 and TRBJ2-3; TRBD1 agrees at 7 bases. The CDR3 runs 14 residues. V lost 4 bases to trimming and J lost 10 bases; unmatched junction nucleotides: 11. Germline CDR1 MDHEN, CDR2 SYDVKM.

This clonotype appeared a few times. The chain joins TRBV10-3 to TRBJ2-7, with 8 bases lining up with TRBD1. Germline V gene sequence: CDR1 ENHRY, CDR2 SYGVKD. This CDR3 is built from 13 residues. With 7 bases clipped from V and 3 bases from J, the junction kept 5 bases outside the gene matches. The CDR3 loop reads CAITQDRDYEQYF. CDR3 nucleotide sequence: TGTGCCATCACCCAGGACAGGGACTACGAGCAGTACTTC.

Points on this clonotype: At one end the junction does not follow the germline gene, possibly because of a read error. This sequence joins TRBV6-1 and TRBJ2-3; TRBD2 might be the D (6 bases). CDR1 and CDR2 (germline): MNHNS, SASEGT. The CDR3 length is 13 residues. CDR3 region: CANSGGGTDTQYF. CDR3 nucleotide sequence: TGTGCCAACAGTGGCGGGGGCACAGATACGCAGTATTTT.

V and J are TRBV20-1 and TRBJ2-3, with 10 bases matching TRBD1. The trim removed 4 bases at V and 5 bases at J, leaving 3 bases unmatched. Germline loops: CDR1 DFQATT, CDR2 SNEGSKA (reference sequence). CDR3 size: 13 residues. The CDR3 nucleotides are TGCAGTGCTAAGGGACAGGGGAGAGATACGCAGTATTTT. It encodes CSAKGQGRDTQYF.

The DNA of the CDR3 is TGCAGTGCCCGGCGGCGGGGGGGCCCTACCACCGGGGAGCTGTTTTTT. Translating it yields CSARRRGGPTTGELFF. This chain connects TRBV20-1 to TRBJ2-2, with 9 bases lining up with TRBD2. Germline V gene data show CDR1 as DFQATT and CDR2 as SNEGSKA (reference sequence). V shed 6 bases, J shed 4 bases, and the junction held 12 bases outside the gene matches. CDR3 length: 16 amino acids.

CDR3 nucleotide sequence: TGTGCCAGCAGCTTGTGGGCTAGCGTCTATGAGCAGTTCTTC. It is translated as CASSLWASVYEQFF. The gene calls are TRBV5-6 and TRBJ2-1, with D possibly TRBD2 on 6 matching bases. Trimming took off 1 base at V and 8 bases at J, with 13 bases between the two ends. The CDR3 covers 14 residues. CDR1 and CDR2 from the germline V gene are SGHDT and YYEEEE.

This chain links TRBV3-1 with TRBJ1-2; no definite D call. Germline V gene sequence: CDR1 LGHDT, CDR2 YNNKEL (reference sequence). V dropped 3 bases and J dropped 3 bases, with 17 bases sitting between them. The CDR3 extends over 16 amino acids. The CDR3: CASSHLFGGLDYGYTF. CDR3 DNA sequence: TGTGCCAGCAGCCACCTCTTTGGAGGGTTGGACTATGGCTACACCTTC.

This clonotype was seen a few times. J is TRBJ2-3 and V is TRBV12-3 or TRBV12-4, with TRBD2 as a possible D gene (6 bases). V lost 4 bases and J 1 base, leaving 24 bases between the germline ends. CDR3 length equals 19 residues. The CDR3 sequence: CASSSTVGGRQTGTDTQYF. CDR3 sequence (DNA): TGTGCCAGCAGTTCCACGGTGGGGGGAAGACAGACCGGCACAGATACGCAGTATTTT.

The V call is TRBV29-1, the J call TRBJ2-1; the D gene is possibly TRBD2 (5 bases). V gave up 4 bases and J gave up 1 base, with 14 bases separating them. Germline lookup yields CDR1 SQVTM and CDR2 ANQGSEA. The CDR3 is 15 residues long. The DNA for the CDR3 is TGCAGCGTTGTTGGGTCCGGGGAGTCCTACAATGAGCAGTTCTTC. Protein product: CSVVGSGESYNEQFF.

This chain uses TRBV25-1 with TRBJ2-7, with TRBD1 matching 7 bases. The J call may be mistaken, given a closer DNA end match to TRBJ2-5. The CDR3 is made up of 13 amino acids. CDR1 is MGHDK and CDR2 is SYGVNS in the germline V gene. The CDR3, as DNA: TGTGCCAGCAGTGAATACGCAGGGGGGACCCAGTACTTC. Residues: CASSEYAGGTQYF.

This clonotype was found a few times. The genes are TRBV6-4 and TRBJ2-1; 7 bases are a match to TRBD1. The CDR3 is 13 amino acids. Germline CDR1 is MRHNA and CDR2 is SNTAGT. V trimming: 0 bases; J trimming: 9 bases; junction bases outside the gene matches: 2. CDR3 coding DNA: TGTGCCAGCAGTGACTCTGACAGGGCTGAGCAGTTCTTC. Its protein is CASSDSDRAEQFF.

This chain connects TRBV10-3 to TRBJ1-2; 11 bases agree with TRBD1. This CDR3 has 15 amino acids. With 7 bases clipped from V and 7 bases from J, the junction kept 11 bases outside the gene matches. The germline gives CDR1 ENHRY, CDR2 SYGVKD. CDR3 coding DNA: TGTGCCATCACCGGACAGGGGGCTTCGAGCGGTGGCTACACCTTC. Residues: CAITGQGASSGGYTF.

The rearrangement links TRBV7-9 to TRBJ2-1; TRBD2 might be the D (5 bases). V dropped 5 bases and J dropped 8 bases, with 19 bases sitting between them. The CDR3 contains 15 residues. Germline V lookup: CDR1 SEHNR, CDR2 FQNEAQ (reference sequence). This CDR3 is CASSPSGKHFDEQFF. For the CDR3, the DNA is TGTGCCAGCAGCCCGTCGGGGAAGCACTTCGATGAGCAGTTCTTC.